This note documents a single T cell receptor (beta chain) sequence. Assay: immunoSEQ multiplex PCR; the TCRdb copy retains only in-frame clones and omits some. The sample consists of some 100,000 clones, about 84% of them appearing once. Donors were drawn from the approximately 110-subject validation cohort, separate from the approximately 670-subject first cohort. This sample was included in a study of cytomegalovirus exposure and HLA in healthy donors. The ends lost 1 base at V and 8 bases at J; junction bases unmatched: 3. CDR1 and CDR2 (germline): MDHEN, SYDVKM. This CDR3 contains 14 residues. The chain employs TRBV28 and TRBJ1-4, with 8 bases that match TRBD1. The sample consisted of PBMCs. The clonotype was recovered from a man between 18 and 29 years old in good health and CMV-seronegative. CDR3 sequence: CASSLSGTGEKLFF. The CDR3 nucleotides read TGTGCCAGCAGTTTATCCGGGACAGGAGAAAAACTGTTTTTT.